This TCR beta chain was documented in a study of low-dose radiotherapy and immunotherapy resistance in tumors. Study-wide context: Cohort 1 was given 0.5 Gy fractions every 2 weeks, 6.5 Gy in total.

This clonotype was observed at least ten times. Germline CDR1 SGHRS, CDR2 YFSETQ. V was cut by 5 bases and J by 2 bases, with 14 bases left in between. The CDR3 has 15 residues. Primers used for first-strand cDNA, a TRAV- and TRBV-specific set, covered both alpha and beta chains. For amplifying TCRs, the PCR ran for approximately 18 cycles with Phusion, which was used together with a constant-region primer and the adapter on the V primers. TCRdb re-derived calls from the reads in MiXCR, one entry per CDR3 protein. Of about 100,000 distinct CDR3 sequences detected, around 20% appear once; the ten largest clones hold over 3.5%. Time point defined: after trial treatment. As to treatment: LDRT plus nivolumab, ipilimumab, low-dose cyclophosphamide and aspirin (RACIN trial).

Source: PBMCs, taken after low-dose radiotherapy plus immunotherapy. The receptor comes from a male donor with prostate cancer. The chain uses TRBV5-1 and TRBJ1-3; D possibly corresponds to TRBD1 (6 bases). The DNA of the CDR3 is TGCGCCAGCAGTTCAACCGGGACAACTGGAAACACCATATATTTT. Translating it yields CASSSTGTTGNTIYF. Filled out from reference TRBV5-1 and TRBJ1-3, the complete variable domain reads KAGVTQTPRYLIKTRGQQVTLSCSPISGHRSVSWYQQTPGQGLQFLFEYFSETQRNKGNFPGRFSGRQFSNSRSEMNVSTLELGDSALYLCASSSTGTTGNTIYFGEGSWLTVV.